This T cell receptor beta chain originates from a study of T-cell memory formation after mild COVID-19. TCRdb used MiXCR to reprocess the 5' RACE reads, holding one entry per CDR3 protein. The top ten clones hold about 8.1% of a sample with 560,000 or so distinct CDR3 sequences, around 16% of them seen once. This clonotype occurred a few times. Germline-derived CDR1 and CDR2 are KGHSH and LQKENI. Deletions cut 3 bases from V and 7 bases from J, with 13 bases between. This CDR3 comprises 14 residues. Sequencing was done on a sample of PBMCs or a T cell subset sorted from them (not recorded which). This clonotype originated in an adult woman who had mild COVID-19 (a few samples of this study predate the infection). Cell type and time point are not known. The chain is built from TRBV18 and TRBJ1-5, with D perhaps matching TRBD1 (5 bases). In nucleotides, the CDR3 is TGTGCCAGCTCACCCCGCGTGGGGGACCAGCCCCAGCATTTT. It encodes CASSPRVGDQPQHF.